The following is a T cell receptor beta chain sequence with its context. The target of this receptor is not known. Nothing much larger sits one base from this clone, and base qualities are not available. The immunoSEQ Assay, a bias-controlled multiplex PCR, was used to amplify TCRbeta CDR3 regions from genomic DNA. In the original analysis: Nucleated cell counts per sample were estimated from amplification of reference gene primers within the assay. Sequence reads were collapsed and filtered to measure the absolute abundance of every unique TCRbeta CDR3 rearrangement. For each sample, productive Simpson clonality was calculated as the square root of Simpson's diversity index over productive rearrangements. What TCRdb holds here is the immuneACCESS table cut down to in-frame rearrangements. Part of the clones is not present; checked against another copy, under half of the missing clones reflect an unresolved V gene, and the others are unexplained. For V, J and clone size, that table is used; D and trimming come from the DNA. In this sample the table shows about 200,000 clones, roughly 82% of which occur a single time. The ten largest account for 13% of the sample.

These data belong to a study of blood T cell repertoires in COVID-19 (dated by TCRdb to 2018 to 2020). General notes on the study: The collaborator samples originated in the United States, Italy and Spain and spanned the acute and convalescent phases of COVID-19. The material from the prospective study consisted of cDNA or gDNA derived from T cells, B-cell-depleted T cells, or PBMCs. The dataset comprised deeply sampled blood TCRbeta repertoires from subjects exposed to, actively infected with, or recovered from COVID-19. The repertoires were released in a freely available public database meant as a resource for research on the immune response to SARS-CoV-2. Samples were obtained from the ongoing ImmuneRACE study (first 160 participants) and from 1,254 subjects provided by 6 global collaborators. The sample metadata nearly always contained a de-identified subject ID, COVID-19 status, age in years and sex. HLA class I and class II types, where available, came from metadata supplied by the sample provider rather than from assay-based typing. Beyond this particular receptor, the publication reports: Clinical and demographic metadata were provided uncurated, with the amount varying by source and participant.

Whole blood was collected in K2EDTA tubes by collaborating institutions according to the institutions' own protocols. Collaborator samples were shipped for TCRbeta analysis as frozen whole blood, isolated PBMCs, or DNA extracted from either sample type. The source material was peripheral blood. The TCR sequence derives from a human donor in a cohort sampled during active COVID-19.

The CDR3 amino acid sequence is: CASRPSGGVELFF. The DNA sequence is as follows: TGTGCCAGCAGACCTTCCGGAGGCGTGGAGCTGTTTTTT. The rearrangement combines TRBV6-5 with TRBJ2-2; TRBD2 is a possible D gene, resting on 5 matching bases. Counted from cysteine to phenylalanine, this CDR3 has 13 amino acids. The retained sequence is limited to the CDR3, 39 bases, with the frame set at the first base. The germline V gene sets CDR1 to MNHEY and CDR2 to SVGAGI. Relative to germline, V is 6 bases shorter and J is 10 bases shorter, with 15 bases between their ends.